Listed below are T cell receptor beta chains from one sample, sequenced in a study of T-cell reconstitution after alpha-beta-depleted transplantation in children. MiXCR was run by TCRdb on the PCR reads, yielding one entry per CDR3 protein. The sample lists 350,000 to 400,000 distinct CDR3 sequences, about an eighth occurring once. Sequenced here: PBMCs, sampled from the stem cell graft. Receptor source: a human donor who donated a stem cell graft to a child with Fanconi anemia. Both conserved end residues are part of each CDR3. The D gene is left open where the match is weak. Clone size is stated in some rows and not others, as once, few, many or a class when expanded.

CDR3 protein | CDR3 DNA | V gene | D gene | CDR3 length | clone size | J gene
CSARERGADSTDTQYF | TGCAGTGCTAGAGAAAGGGGAGCCGATAGCACAGATACGCAGTATTTT | TRBV20-1 | - | 16 | many | TRBJ2-3
CASSFGLAGGDEQFF | TGTGCCAGCAGCTTCGGACTAGCGGGGGGTGATGAGCAGTTCTTC | TRBV9 | TRBD2 | 15 | few | TRBJ2-1
CASYWGKQANTGELFF | TGTGCCAGCTACTGGGGAAAACAAGCGAACACCGGGGAGCTGTTTTTT | TRBV7-2 | - | 16 | many | TRBJ2-2
CASSPAPGQGSTDTQYF | TGTGCCAGCAGTCCTGCCCCGGGACAGGGGAGCACAGATACGCAGTATTTT | TRBV12-3/TRBV12-4 | TRBD1 | 17 | - | TRBJ2-3
CASSQRENTGELFF | TGTGCCAGCAGCCAACGGGAGAACACCGGGGAGCTGTTTTTT | TRBV3-1 | - | 14 | many | TRBJ2-2
CASSLAEEGEETQYF | TGCGCCAGCAGCTTGGCAGAGGAGGGAGAAGAGACCCAGTACTTC | TRBV5-1 | - | 15 | few | TRBJ2-5
CASKSGSNSNQPQHF | TGTGCCAGCAAGTCCGGATCTAATAGCAATCAGCCCCAGCATTTT | TRBV28 | - | 15 | many | TRBJ1-5
CASSLRDRGGFANTGELFF | TGTGCTAGCAGCCTCAGAGACAGGGGGGGATTCGCGAACACCGGGGAGCTGTTTTTT | TRBV7-7 | TRBD1 | 19 | - | TRBJ2-2
CASSGRGPITYEQYF | TGTGCCAGCAGCGGGCGGGGCCCTATTACATACGAGCAGTACTTC | TRBV7-9 | - | 15 | many | TRBJ2-7
CASSLGRVPIEQYF | TGTGCCAGCAGTTTGGGCAGGGTACCGATCGAGCAGTACTTC | TRBV12-3/TRBV12-4 | - | 14 | many | TRBJ2-7
CSVSGALNYGYTF | TGCAGCGTCTCAGGGGCTCTCAACTATGGCTACACCTTC | TRBV29-1 | - | 13 | - | TRBJ1-2
CASSNRPPTGGYTF | TGTGCCAGTTCAAATAGGCCTCCCACCGGTGGCTACACCTTC | TRBV19 | - | 14 | - | TRBJ1-2
CASSLSGLANLF | TGTGCCAGCAGCCTGTCCGGACTAGCGAACTTATTT | TRBV6-1 | TRBD2 | 12 | few | TRBJ2-3
CASSLTGREKLFF | TGTGCCAGCAGCTTGACAGGGAGGGAAAAACTGTTTTTT | TRBV5-4 | - | 13 | - | TRBJ1-4
CASRPMVAEAFF | TGTGCCAGCAGGCCAATGGTGGCTGAAGCTTTCTTT | TRBV12-3/TRBV12-4 | - | 12 | - | TRBJ1-1
CASIPGTGKGYTF | TGTGCCAGCATCCCCGGGACAGGGAAAGGCTACACCTTC | TRBV28 | TRBD1 | 13 | - | TRBJ1-2
CASSLQGATNTGELFF | TGCGCCAGCAGCTTGCAGGGGGCCACGAACACCGGGGAGCTGTTTTTT | TRBV5-1 | TRBD1 | 16 | many | TRBJ2-2
CASSYFNEQYF | TGTGCCAGCAGTTACTTCAACGAGCAGTACTTC | TRBV6-5 | - | 11 | - | TRBJ2-7
CASSLKVGPTSTDTQYF | TGTGCCAGCAGTTTGAAGGTGGGGCCCACTAGCACAGATACGCAGTATTTT | TRBV27 | - | 17 | many | TRBJ2-3
CASSFRSQDQPQHF | TGTGCCAGCAGTTTTCGGTCGCAAGATCAGCCCCAGCATTTT | TRBV12-3/TRBV12-4 | - | 14 | few | TRBJ1-5
CASSYGGGGDNQPQHF | TGTGCCAGCAGTTACGGGGGGGGAGGAGATAATCAGCCCCAGCATTTT | TRBV6-5 | - | 16 | few | TRBJ1-5
CSVEKQGEEKLFF | TGCAGCGTTGAAAAACAGGGGGAAGAAAAACTGTTTTTT | TRBV29-1 | TRBD1 | 13 | many | TRBJ1-4
CASSSRDSYNSPLHF | TGTGCCAGCAGTTCTAGGGACTCCTATAATTCACCCCTCCACTTT | TRBV28 | - | 15 | few | TRBJ1-6
CSVSTGNSGELFF | TGCAGCGTTTCGACAGGGAACTCCGGGGAGCTGTTTTTT | TRBV29-1 | TRBD1 | 13 | - | TRBJ2-2
CASSLYGQDYGYTF | TGTGCCAGCAGCTTGTATGGGCAAGACTATGGCTACACCTTC | TRBV5-5 | - | 14 | few | TRBJ1-2
CASSYARGTEAFF | TGTGCCAGCAGTTACGCCAGGGGAACTGAAGCTTTCTTT | TRBV6-5 | - | 13 | - | TRBJ1-1
CASSQNGVRVADTQYF | TGCGCCAGCAGCCAGAACGGGGTCAGGGTCGCAGATACGCAGTATTTT | TRBV5-1 | - | 16 | few | TRBJ2-3
CASSAGGGEQFF | TGTGCCAGTAGTGCGGGGGGAGGTGAGCAGTTCTTC | TRBV19 | TRBD2 | 12 | - | TRBJ2-1
CASSQELAGRDTQYF | TGTGCCAGCAGCCAAGAACTAGCGGGGAGGGATACGCAGTATTTT | TRBV4-2 | TRBD2 | 15 | many | TRBJ2-3
CSVVPRGQEQYF | TGCAGCGTTGTCCCCCGGGGGCAGGAGCAGTACTTC | TRBV29-1 | - | 12 | many | TRBJ2-7
CASSRGETQYF | TGTGCCAGCAGCCGGGGAGAGACCCAGTACTTC | TRBV12-3/TRBV12-4 | - | 11 | many | TRBJ2-5
CASSLSGKVAVYGYTF | TGTGCCAGCAGCTTGTCAGGGAAAGTGGCGGTATACGGCTACACCTTC | TRBV5-5 | - | 16 | few | TRBJ1-2
CASPGTANSGANVLTF | TGTGCCAGCCCCGGGACAGCTAATTCTGGGGCCAACGTCCTGACTTTC | TRBV7-9 | TRBD1 | 16 | - | TRBJ2-6
CSARPWTGRGETQYF | TGCAGTGCTAGACCTTGGACAGGGAGGGGAGAGACCCAGTACTTC | TRBV20-1 | - | 15 | - | TRBJ2-5
CASSLGRVANSPLHF | TGTGCCAGCAGCTTAGGCAGGGTGGCAAATTCACCCCTCCACTTT | TRBV7-8 | - | 15 | many | TRBJ1-6
CASSLDSGGGADTQYF | TGTGCCAGCAGCTTAGACAGCGGGGGCGGGGCAGATACGCAGTATTTT | TRBV7-2 | TRBD2 | 16 | many | TRBJ2-3
CASSLGGQGNQETQYF | TGCGCCAGCAGCTTGGGGGGTCAGGGGAACCAAGAGACCCAGTACTTC | TRBV5-1 | - | 16 | few | TRBJ2-5